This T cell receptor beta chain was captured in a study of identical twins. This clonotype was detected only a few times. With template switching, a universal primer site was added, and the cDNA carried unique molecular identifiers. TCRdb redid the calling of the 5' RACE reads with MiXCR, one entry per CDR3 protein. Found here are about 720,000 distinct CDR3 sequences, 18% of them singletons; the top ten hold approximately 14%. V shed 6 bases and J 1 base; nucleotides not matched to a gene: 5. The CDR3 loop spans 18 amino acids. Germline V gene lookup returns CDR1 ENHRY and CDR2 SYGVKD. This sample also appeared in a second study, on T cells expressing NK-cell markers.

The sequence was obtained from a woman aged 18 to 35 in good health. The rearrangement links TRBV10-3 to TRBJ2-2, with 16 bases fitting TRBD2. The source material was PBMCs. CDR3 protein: CAIRGLAGGPGNTGELFF. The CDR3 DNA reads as TGTGCCATCAGGGGACTAGCGGGAGGGCCTGGGAACACCGGGGAGCTGTTTTTT.